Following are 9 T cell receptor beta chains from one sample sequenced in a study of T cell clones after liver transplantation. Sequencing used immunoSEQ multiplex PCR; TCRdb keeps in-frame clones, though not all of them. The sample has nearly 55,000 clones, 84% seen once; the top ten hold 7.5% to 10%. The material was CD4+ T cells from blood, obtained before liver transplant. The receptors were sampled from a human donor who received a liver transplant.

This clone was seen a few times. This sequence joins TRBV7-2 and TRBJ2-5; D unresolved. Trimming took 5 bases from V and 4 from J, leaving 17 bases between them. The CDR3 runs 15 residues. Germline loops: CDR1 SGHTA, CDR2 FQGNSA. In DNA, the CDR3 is TGTGCCAGCAGCCCACCCCAGGCCCTTGGAGAGACCCAGTACTTC. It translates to CASSPPQALGETQYF. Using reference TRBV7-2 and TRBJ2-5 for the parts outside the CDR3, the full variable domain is GAGVSQSPSNKVTEKGKDVELRCDPISGHTALYWYRQSLGQGLEFLIYFQGNSAPDKSGLPSDRFSAERTGGSVSTLTIQRTQQEDSAVYLCASSPPQALGETQYFGPGTRLLVL.

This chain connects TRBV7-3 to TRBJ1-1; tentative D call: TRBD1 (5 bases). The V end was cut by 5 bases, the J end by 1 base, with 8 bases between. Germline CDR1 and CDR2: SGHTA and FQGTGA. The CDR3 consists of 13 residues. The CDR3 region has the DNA TGTGCCAGCAGCAAAACAGGGAACACTGAAGCTTTCTTT. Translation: CASSKTGNTEAFF.

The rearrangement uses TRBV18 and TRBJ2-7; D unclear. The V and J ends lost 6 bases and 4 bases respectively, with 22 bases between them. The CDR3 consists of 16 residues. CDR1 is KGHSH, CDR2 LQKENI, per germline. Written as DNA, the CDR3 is TGTGCCAGCTCCCGACAACGTAGGACCGAATTTTACGAGCAGTACTTC. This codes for CASSRQRRTEFYEQYF.

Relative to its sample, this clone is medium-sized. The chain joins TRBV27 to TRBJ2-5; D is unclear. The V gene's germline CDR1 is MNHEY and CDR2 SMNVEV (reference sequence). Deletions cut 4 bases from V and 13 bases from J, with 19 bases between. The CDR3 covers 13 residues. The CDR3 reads CASSSNPESRWYF. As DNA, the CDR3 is TGTGCCAGCAGTTCCAACCCTGAATCCCGATGGTACTTC.

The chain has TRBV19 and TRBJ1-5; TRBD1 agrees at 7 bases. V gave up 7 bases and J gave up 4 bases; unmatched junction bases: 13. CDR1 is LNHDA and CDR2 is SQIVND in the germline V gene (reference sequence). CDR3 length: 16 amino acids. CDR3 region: CASTHGRGRGNQPQHF. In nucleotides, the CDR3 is TGTGCCAGTACCCACGGCAGGGGGAGAGGTAATCAGCCCCAGCATTTT.

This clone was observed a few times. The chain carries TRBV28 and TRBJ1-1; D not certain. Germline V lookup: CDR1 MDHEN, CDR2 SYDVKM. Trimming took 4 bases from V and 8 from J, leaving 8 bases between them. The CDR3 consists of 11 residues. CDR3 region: CASSWVAEAFF. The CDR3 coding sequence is TGTGCCAGCAGTTGGGTGGCCGAAGCTTTCTTT.

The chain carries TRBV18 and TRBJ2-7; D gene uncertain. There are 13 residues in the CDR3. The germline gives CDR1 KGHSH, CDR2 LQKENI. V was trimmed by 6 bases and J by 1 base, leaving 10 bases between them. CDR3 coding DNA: TGTGCCAGCTCTCCGGTCTATTCCTACGAGCAGTACTTC. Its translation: CASSPVYSYEQYF.

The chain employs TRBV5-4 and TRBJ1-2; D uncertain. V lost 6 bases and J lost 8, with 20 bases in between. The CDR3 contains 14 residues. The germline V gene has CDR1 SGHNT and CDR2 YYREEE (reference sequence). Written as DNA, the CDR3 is TGTGCCAGCACCTGGGGTCTCGGGGAGAAAGGCTACACCTTC. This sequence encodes CASTWGLGEKGYTF.

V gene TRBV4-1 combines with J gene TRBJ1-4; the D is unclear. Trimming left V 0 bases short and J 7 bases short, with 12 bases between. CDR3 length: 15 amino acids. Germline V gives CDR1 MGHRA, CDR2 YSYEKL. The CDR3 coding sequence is TGCGCCAGCAGCCAAGATGAGATCCTGACTGAAAAACTGTTTTTT. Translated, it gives CASSQDEILTEKLFF.